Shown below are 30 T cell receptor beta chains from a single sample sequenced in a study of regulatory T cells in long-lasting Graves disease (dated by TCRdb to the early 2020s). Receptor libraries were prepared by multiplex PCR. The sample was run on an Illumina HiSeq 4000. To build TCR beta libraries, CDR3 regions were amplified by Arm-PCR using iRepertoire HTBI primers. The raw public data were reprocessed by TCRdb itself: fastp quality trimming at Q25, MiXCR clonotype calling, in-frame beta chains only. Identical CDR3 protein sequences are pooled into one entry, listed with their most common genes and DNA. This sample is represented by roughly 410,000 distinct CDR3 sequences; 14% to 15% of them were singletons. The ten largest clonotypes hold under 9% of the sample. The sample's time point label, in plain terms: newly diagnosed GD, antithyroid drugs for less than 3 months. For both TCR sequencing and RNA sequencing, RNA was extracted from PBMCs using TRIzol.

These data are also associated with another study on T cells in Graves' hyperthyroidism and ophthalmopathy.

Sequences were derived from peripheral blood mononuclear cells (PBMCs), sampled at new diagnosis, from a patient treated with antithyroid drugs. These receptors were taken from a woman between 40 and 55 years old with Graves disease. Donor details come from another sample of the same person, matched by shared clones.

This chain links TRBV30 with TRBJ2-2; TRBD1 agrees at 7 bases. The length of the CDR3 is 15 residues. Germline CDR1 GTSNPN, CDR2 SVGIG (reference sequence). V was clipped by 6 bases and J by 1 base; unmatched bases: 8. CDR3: CACARDSKNTGELFF. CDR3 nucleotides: TGTGCCTGTGCCCGGGACAGCAAGAACACCGGGGAGCTGTTTTTT.

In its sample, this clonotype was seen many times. The CDR3 reads CASSIADGGTYEQYF. CDR3 in DNA: TGTGCCAGTAGTATAGCGGACGGGGGGACCTACGAGCAGTACTTC. The rearrangement joins TRBV19 to TRBJ2-7; 7 bases match TRBD2. The germline V gene encodes CDR1 LNHDA and CDR2 SQIVND (reference sequence). The CDR3 sequence is 15 residues long. Trimming cost V 1 base and J 2 bases; bases outside gene matches: 5.

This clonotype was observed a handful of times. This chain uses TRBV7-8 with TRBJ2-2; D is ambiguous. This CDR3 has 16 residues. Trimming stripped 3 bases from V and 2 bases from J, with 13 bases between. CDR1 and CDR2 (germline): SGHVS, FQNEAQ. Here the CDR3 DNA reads TGTGCCAGCAGCTTCTTGGTCTGGGCCAACACCGGGGAGCTGTTTTTT. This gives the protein CASSFLVWANTGELFF.

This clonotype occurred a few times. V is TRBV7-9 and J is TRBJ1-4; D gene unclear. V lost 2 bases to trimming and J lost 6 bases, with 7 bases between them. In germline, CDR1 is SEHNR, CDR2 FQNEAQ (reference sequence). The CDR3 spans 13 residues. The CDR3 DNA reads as TGTGCCAGCAGCTTAAATATTGATGAAAAACTGTTTTTT. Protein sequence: CASSLNIDEKLFF.

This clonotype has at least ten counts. The CDR3 DNA is TGTGCCAGCAGTTACTGGGCTAGCGGGAGCATTTTAGAAGAGACCCAGTACTTC. Its protein product is CASSYWASGSILEETQYF. The gene calls are TRBV6-5 and TRBJ2-5, with 10 bases that match TRBD2. The CDR3 loop spans 18 amino acids. Trimming removed 1 base from V and 3 bases from J; junction bases left unmatched: 11. Germline loops: CDR1 MNHEY, CDR2 SVGAGI.

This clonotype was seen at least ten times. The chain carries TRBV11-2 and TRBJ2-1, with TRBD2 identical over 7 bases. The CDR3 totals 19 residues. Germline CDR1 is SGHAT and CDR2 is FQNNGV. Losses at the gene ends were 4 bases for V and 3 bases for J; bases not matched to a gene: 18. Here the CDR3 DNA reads TGTGCCAGCAGCTCGCCCGCGCGGGGCTGGCGGGAGAACTACAATGAGCAGTTCTTC. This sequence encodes CASSSPARGWRENYNEQFF.

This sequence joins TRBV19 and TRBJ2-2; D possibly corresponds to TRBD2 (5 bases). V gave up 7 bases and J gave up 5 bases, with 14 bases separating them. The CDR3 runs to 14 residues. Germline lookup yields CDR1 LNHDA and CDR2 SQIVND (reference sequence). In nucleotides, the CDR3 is TGTGCCAGTACCCCGGGAAGCGGAACCGGGGAGCTGTTTTTT. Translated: CASTPGSGTGELFF.

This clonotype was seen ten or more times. The CDR3 DNA reads as TGTGCCAGCAGCTTAGGACTAGCGGGAGCACTTTGGGATAATGAGCAGTTCTTC. Translated: CASSLGLAGALWDNEQFF. The chain joins TRBV7-2 to TRBJ2-1; TRBD2 matches 12 bases. Trimming took 1 base from V and 7 from J; bases not matched to a gene: 11. This CDR3 has 18 residues. Germline CDR1 and CDR2: SGHTA and FQGNSA.

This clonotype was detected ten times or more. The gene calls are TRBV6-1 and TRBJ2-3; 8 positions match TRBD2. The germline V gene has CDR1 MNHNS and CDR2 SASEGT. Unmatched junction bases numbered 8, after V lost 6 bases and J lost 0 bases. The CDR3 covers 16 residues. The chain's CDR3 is CASRVAGFDSTDTQYF. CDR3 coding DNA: TGTGCCAGCAGGGTAGCGGGATTCGATAGCACAGATACGCAGTATTTT.

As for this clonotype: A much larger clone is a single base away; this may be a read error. DNA for the CDR3: TGTGCCAGCAGCGTAGGAGTACATGAGACCCAGTACTTC. Its protein product is CASSVGVHETQYF. The chain links TRBV5-6 to TRBJ2-5, with D unresolved. The V and J ends lost 4 bases and 5 bases respectively, with 12 bases between them. The germline gives CDR1 SGHDT, CDR2 YYEEEE. The CDR3 covers 13 residues.

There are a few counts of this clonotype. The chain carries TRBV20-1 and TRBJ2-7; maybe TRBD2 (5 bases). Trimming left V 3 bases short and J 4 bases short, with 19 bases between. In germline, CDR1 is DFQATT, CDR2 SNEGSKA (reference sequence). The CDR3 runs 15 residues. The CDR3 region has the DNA TGCAGTGCTAGGGACCCGGCGGCGCCGGGGTACGAGCAGTACTTC. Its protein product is CSARDPAAPGYEQYF.

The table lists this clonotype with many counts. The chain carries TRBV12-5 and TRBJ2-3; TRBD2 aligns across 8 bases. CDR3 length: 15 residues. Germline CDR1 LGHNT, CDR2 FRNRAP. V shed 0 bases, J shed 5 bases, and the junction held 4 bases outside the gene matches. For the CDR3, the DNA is TGTGCTAGTGGTTTGGTTTTAAGCGGGAGAGATACGCAGTATTTT. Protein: CASGLVLSGRDTQYF.

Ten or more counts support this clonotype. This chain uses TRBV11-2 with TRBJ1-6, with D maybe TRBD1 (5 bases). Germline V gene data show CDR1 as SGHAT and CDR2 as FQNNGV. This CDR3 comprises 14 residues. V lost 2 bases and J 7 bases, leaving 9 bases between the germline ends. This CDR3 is CASSLHRFNSPLHF. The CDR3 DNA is TGTGCCAGCAGCTTACACAGGTTCAATTCACCCCTCCACTTT.

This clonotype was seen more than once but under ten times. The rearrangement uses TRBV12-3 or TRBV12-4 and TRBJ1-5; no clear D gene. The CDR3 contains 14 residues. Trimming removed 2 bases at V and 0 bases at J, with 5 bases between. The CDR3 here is CASSLWDSNQPQHF. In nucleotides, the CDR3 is TGTGCCAGCAGTTTATGGGATAGCAATCAGCCCCAGCATTTT.

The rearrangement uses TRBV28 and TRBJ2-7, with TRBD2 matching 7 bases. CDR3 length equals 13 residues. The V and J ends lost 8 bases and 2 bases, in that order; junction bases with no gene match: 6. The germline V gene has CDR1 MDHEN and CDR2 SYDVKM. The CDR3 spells CASPGTTAYEQYF. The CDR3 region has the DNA TGTGCCAGCCCCGGGACTACCGCCTACGAGCAGTACTTC.

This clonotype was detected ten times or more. CDR3 amino acids: CASSDGTSWSGELFF. In nucleotides, the CDR3 is TGTGCCAGCAGTGATGGGACTAGCTGGTCCGGGGAGCTGTTTTTT. The V call is TRBV2, the J call TRBJ2-2, with 9 bases that match TRBD2. V lost 3 bases and J lost 6; bases outside the gene matches: 5. The CDR3 contains 15 residues. CDR1 SNHLY and CDR2 FYNNEI come from the germline V gene.

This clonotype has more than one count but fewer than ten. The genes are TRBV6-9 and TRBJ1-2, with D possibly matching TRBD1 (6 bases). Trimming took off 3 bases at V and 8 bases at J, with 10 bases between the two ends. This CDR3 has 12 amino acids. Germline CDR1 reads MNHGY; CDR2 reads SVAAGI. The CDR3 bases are TGTGCCAGCAGTTACTTCGGACAGGGCTACACCTTC. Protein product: CASSYFGQGYTF.

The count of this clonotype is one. CDR3 region: CASRRADIIGELFF. The CDR3 coding sequence is TGTGCCAGCAGGAGGGCGGACATCATCGGGGAGCTGTTTTTT. The chain links TRBV5-4 to TRBJ2-2; the D gene could be TRBD1 or TRBD2 (5 bases each). This CDR3 spans 14 amino acids. The germline V and J ends were trimmed by 5 bases and 7 bases, with 15 bases remaining between them. Germline assignment: CDR1 SGHNT and CDR2 YYREEE (reference sequence).

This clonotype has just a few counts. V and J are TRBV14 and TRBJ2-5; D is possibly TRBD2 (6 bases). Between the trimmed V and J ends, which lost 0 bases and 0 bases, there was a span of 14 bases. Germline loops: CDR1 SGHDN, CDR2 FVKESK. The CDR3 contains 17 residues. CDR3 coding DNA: TGTGCCAGCAGCCAAGAGGAGGGTTCCTATTACCAAGAGACCCAGTACTTC. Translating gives CASSQEEGSYYQETQYF.

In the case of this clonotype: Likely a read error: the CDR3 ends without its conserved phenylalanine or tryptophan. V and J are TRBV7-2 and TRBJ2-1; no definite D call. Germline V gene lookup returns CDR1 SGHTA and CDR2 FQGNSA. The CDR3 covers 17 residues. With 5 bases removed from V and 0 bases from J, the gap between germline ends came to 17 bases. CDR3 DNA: TGTGCCAGCAGCGCCTCGGTACTGCCTAGCTCCTACAATGAGCAGTTCCTC. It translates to CASSASVLPSSYNEQFL.

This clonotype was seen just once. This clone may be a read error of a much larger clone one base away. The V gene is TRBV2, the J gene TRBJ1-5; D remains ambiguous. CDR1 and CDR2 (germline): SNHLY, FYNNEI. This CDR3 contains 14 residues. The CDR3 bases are TGTGCCAGCACCCCGGGAGATAGCGATCAGCCCCAGCATTTT. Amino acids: CASTPGDSDQPQHF.

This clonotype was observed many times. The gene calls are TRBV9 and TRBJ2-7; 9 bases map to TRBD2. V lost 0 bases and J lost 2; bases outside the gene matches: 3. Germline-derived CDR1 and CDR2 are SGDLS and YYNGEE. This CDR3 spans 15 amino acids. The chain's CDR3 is CASSVGLAVTYEQYF. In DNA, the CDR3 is TGTGCCAGCAGCGTAGGACTAGCGGTCACCTACGAGCAGTACTTC.

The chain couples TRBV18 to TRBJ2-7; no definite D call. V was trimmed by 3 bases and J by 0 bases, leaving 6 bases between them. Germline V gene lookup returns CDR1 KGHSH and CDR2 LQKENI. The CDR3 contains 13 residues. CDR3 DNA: TGTGCCAGCTCACCCTTCAGCTCCTACGAGCAGTACTTC. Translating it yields CASSPFSSYEQYF.

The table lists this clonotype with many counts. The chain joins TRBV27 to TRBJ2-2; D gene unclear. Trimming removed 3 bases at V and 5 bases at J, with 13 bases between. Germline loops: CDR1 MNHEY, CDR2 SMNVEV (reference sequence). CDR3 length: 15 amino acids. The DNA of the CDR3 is TGTGCCAGCAGTTTCCCACCGGCCGGGACCGGGGAGCTGTTTTTT. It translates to CASSFPPAGTGELFF.

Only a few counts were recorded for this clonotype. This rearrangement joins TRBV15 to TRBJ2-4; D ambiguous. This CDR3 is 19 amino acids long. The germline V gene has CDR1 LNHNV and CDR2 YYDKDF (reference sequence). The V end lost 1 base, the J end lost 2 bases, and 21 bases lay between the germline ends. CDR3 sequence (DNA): TGTGCCACCAGCAGAGTTGATGGACGTTCGTGGCTACCCAAAAACATTCAGTACTTC. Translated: CATSRVDGRSWLPKNIQYF.

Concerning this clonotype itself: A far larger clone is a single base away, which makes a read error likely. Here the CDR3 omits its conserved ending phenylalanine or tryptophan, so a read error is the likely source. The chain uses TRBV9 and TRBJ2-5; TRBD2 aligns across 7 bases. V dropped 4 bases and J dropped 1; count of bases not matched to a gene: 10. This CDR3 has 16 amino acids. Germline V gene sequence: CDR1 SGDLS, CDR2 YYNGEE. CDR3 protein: CASSQVLADLQETQYL. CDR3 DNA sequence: TGTGCCAGCAGCCAAGTTCTAGCGGACCTCCAAGAGACCCAGTACTTA.

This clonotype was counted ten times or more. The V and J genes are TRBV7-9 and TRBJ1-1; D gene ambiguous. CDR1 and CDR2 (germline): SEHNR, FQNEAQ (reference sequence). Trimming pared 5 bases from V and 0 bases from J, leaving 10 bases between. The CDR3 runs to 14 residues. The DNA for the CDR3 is TGTGCCAGCAGCCCCGGCCAAATGAACACTGAAGCTTTCTTT. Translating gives CASSPGQMNTEAFF.

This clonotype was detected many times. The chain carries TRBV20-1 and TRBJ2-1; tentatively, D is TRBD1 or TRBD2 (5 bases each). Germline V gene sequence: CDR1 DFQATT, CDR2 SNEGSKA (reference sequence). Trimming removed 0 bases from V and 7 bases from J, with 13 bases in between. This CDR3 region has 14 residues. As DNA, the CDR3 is TGCAGTGCTAGAGATTTTTTGGGGGAGAATGAGCAGTTCTTC. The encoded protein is CSARDFLGENEQFF.

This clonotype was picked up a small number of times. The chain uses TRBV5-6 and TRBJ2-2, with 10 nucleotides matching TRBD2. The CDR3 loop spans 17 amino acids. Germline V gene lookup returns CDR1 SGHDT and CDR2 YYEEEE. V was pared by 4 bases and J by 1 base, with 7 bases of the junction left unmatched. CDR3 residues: CASSPAGLAENTGELFF. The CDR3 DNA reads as TGTGCCAGCAGCCCAGCCGGACTAGCGGAGAACACCGGGGAGCTGTTTTTT.

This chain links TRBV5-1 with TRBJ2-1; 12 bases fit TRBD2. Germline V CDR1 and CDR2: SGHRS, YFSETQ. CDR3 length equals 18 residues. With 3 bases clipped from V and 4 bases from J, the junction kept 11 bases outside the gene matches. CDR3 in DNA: TGCGCCAGCAGCTGGTGGGGACTAGCGGGTGAGGCTTACAATGAGCAGTTCTTC. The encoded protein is CASSWWGLAGEAYNEQFF.